In its sample, the clone carrying this TCR beta chain was seen many times. These data belong to a study of Graves' ophthalmopathy and Graves' hyperthyroidism. Overall study: Peripheral blood was gathered at first diagnosis, ahead of any treatment whatsoever.

Clinical symptoms, serum thyroxine, TRAb, thyroid ultrasound and orbital computed tomography were relied on for diagnosis. CDR3 regions of TCR beta were amplified from RNA transcripts. RT-PCR in the first round used HTBI primers; a second-round multiplex PCR followed. TCRdb re-derived calls from the multiplex PCR reads in MiXCR, one entry per CDR3 protein. The sample comprises 150,000 to 200,000 distinct CDR3 sequences, roughly two fifths of which are singletons, and around 8.9% rests with the top ten. The CDR3 totals 15 residues. Losses at the gene ends were 6 bases for V and 3 bases for J; bases not matched to a gene: 10.

Sequenced: peripheral blood. This sequence originates from a man aged 30-40 years with Graves' ophthalmopathy. The chain carries TRBV12-3 or TRBV12-4 and TRBJ1-1, with 7 bases that match TRBD1. CDR3 amino acids: CASRTRDRLHTEAFF. For the CDR3, the DNA is TGTGCCAGCAGGACGAGGGACAGACTCCACACTGAAGCTTTCTTT.